This TCR beta chain was observed in a study of OX40 agonist ivuxolimab in advanced cancers. Overall study context: Enrolled patients in dose escalation had cancers that were hepatocellular carcinoma, melanoma, renal cell or head and neck cancer. General study findings and limits: There was clonal expansion of CD4+ and CD8+ blood T cells by week 6 at 0.1 to 3.0 mg/kg.

On this clone itself: What it binds is unknown.

After removal of 1 base from V and 6 bases from J, the junction contained 13 bases not matched to a gene. This CDR3 is built from 18 residues. Looked up from germline, CDR1 is MGHRA and CDR2 is YSYEKL. Clones were read by immunoSEQ multiplex PCR, and TCRdb kept only the in-frame ones, dropping some. The sample holds over 20,000 clones, 80% to 90% seen once. The origin of this receptor is an adult with an advanced solid tumor such as melanoma, head and neck, liver or kidney cancer. Source: CD4+ or CD8+ T cells sorted from blood, taken in a trial of the OX40 agonist ivuxolimab. The chain couples TRBV4-1 to TRBJ2-1, with 9 bases fitting TRBD1. The CDR3 bases are TGCGCCAGCAGCCAAGGCAGCGGGGCGGGACAGGGTACCAATGAGCAGTTCTTC. Encoded protein: CASSQGSGAGQGTNEQFF.